This T cell receptor (beta chain) was retrieved from a study of CD8 T cells in ankylosing spondylitis. There are many counts of this clonotype. Its antigen is not known. 5'-RACE, quantitative and with molecular barcodes, yielded the TCR beta libraries. TCRdb re-analysed the 5' RACE reads in MiXCR, keeping a single row per CDR3 protein. In the table there are about 210,000 distinct CDR3 sequences, just under 7.5% of which are singletons. Study findings and constraints: Characteristic of ankylosing spondylitis blood, it appeared, was a TCR beta motif comprising roughly 8 highly homologous variants. Disease-linked clones displayed a CD8+ phenotype and appeared relatively rarely in peripheral blood. The clones that were linked to disease were reported to be significantly enriched in matched synovial fluid samples from ankylosing spondylitis patients.

V shed 4 bases and J shed 8 bases, with 9 bases lying between them. The CDR3 is made up of 12 amino acids. The chain is built from TRBV12-3 or TRBV12-4 and TRBJ2-1, with D possibly matching TRBD1 (5 bases). This sequence was found in a male donor with ankylosing spondylitis. Sequencing input: blood, either unsorted or a sorted T cell fraction (not recorded which). The CDR3 reads CASSSGMHEQFF. CDR3 bases: TGTGCCAGCAGTTCAGGGATGCATGAGCAGTTCTTC.